The 21 T cell receptor beta chains given below trace back to one sample, sequenced in a study of cytomegalovirus exposure and HLA in healthy donors. Some clones are missing from TCRdb's copy, which holds only in-frame ones; the method was immunoSEQ multiplex PCR. Of tens of thousands of clones in the sample, about 94% were seen once. The sequencing input was PBMCs. All receptors derive from a man younger than 35 in good health and CMV-seronegative.

The rearrangement joins TRBV11-1 to TRBJ2-1, with a tentative D call TRBD2 (5 bases). The CDR3 covers 12 residues. Germline V CDR1 and CDR2: SGHAT, FQDESV (reference sequence). The V gene lost 5 bases and the J gene lost 6 bases, with 8 bases spanning the gap. CDR3 loop: CASSRDINEQFF. CDR3 DNA: TGTGCCAGCAGCCGGGATATCAATGAGCAGTTCTTC. The whole variable domain, filled in from reference TRBV11-1 and TRBJ2-1, reads EAEVAQSPRYKITEKSQAVAFWCDPISGHATLYWYRQILGQGPELLVQFQDESVVDDSQLPKDRFSAERLKGVDSTLKIQPAELGDSAMYLCASSRDINEQFFGPGTRLTVL.

The rearrangement joins TRBV30 to TRBJ2-7; 9 bases line up with TRBD2. Trimming took 3 bases from V and 5 from J; bases not matched to a gene: 5. The CDR3 is 13 amino acids. The germline CDR1 and CDR2 sequences are GTSNPN and SVGIG (reference sequence). CDR3 loop: CAWSLAGTNEQYF. In nucleotides, the CDR3 is TGTGCCTGGAGCCTAGCGGGAACTAACGAGCAGTACTTC.

The chain couples TRBV19 to TRBJ1-3; D is unclear. V was shortened by 9 bases and J by 3 bases, with 18 bases between the two germline ends. From germline, CDR1 is LNHDA and CDR2 SQIVND (reference sequence). The CDR3 spans 15 residues. CDR3 residues: CASSPSGMGGNTIYF. CDR3 nucleotides: TGTGCCAGCAGTCCGTCGGGTATGGGTGGAAACACCATATATTTT. The full variable domain, with the rest looked up from reference TRBV19 and TRBJ1-3, is DGGITQSPKYLFRKEGQNVTLSCEQNLNHDAMYWYRQDPGQGLRLIYYSQIVNDFQKGDIAEGYSVSREKKESFPLTVTSAQKNPTAFYLCASSPSGMGGNTIYFGEGSWLTVV.

The CDR3 coding sequence is TGTGCCATCAGTGAGATACAGAGCAATTATGGCTACACCTTC. As protein: CAISEIQSNYGYTF. The chain recombines TRBV10-3 with TRBJ1-2; no definite D call. Germline V gives CDR1 ENHRY, CDR2 SYGVKD. Trimming removed 2 bases at V and 5 bases at J, with 12 bases between. This CDR3 has 14 amino acids.

The V and J genes are TRBV5-1 and TRBJ1-2; no clear D gene. V was shortened by 4 bases and J by 5 bases, with 12 bases between the two germline ends. Per the germline V gene, CDR1 is SGHRS and CDR2 is YFSETQ. The CDR3 has 13 residues. The CDR3 DNA is TGCGCCAGCAGCATTCTATCGGGGTATGGCTACACCTTC. Encoded protein: CASSILSGYGYTF.

The V call is TRBV6-6, the J call TRBJ1-1; 8 positions agree with TRBD1. J was trimmed by 3 bases and V by 2 bases; bases with no gene match: 2. There are 14 residues in the CDR3. CDR1 is MNHNY, CDR2 SVGAGI, per germline (reference sequence). The CDR3 DNA reads as TGTGCCAGCAGTTACCGGGGACAGGACACTGAAGCTTTCTTT. Its translation is CASSYRGQDTEAFF.

The rearrangement joins TRBV2 to TRBJ2-1; TRBD2 aligns across 7 bases. The CDR3 sequence is 16 residues long. V shed 6 bases and J 8 bases; nucleotides not matched to a gene: 16. The germline V gene encodes CDR1 SNHLY and CDR2 FYNNEI. This CDR3 reads CASRAYAGAVPDEQFF. The CDR3, as DNA: TGTGCCAGCAGGGCCTACGCGGGAGCGGTCCCCGATGAGCAGTTCTTC.

The chain combines TRBV18 with TRBJ2-3; a weak D match, TRBD1 (6 bases). V gave up 0 bases and J gave up 5 bases, with 18 bases separating them. The CDR3 runs 17 residues. CDR1 and CDR2 (germline): KGHSH, LQKENI. The CDR3 here is CASSPPVRTQGRDTQYF. In DNA, the CDR3 is TGTGCCAGCTCACCACCGGTCCGAACACAGGGAAGAGATACGCAGTATTTT.

The rearrangement links TRBV29-1 to TRBJ2-3, with 9 positions matching TRBD1. Trimming took 4 bases from V and 3 from J; bases not matched to a gene: 5. Germline CDR1 is SQVTM and CDR2 is ANQGSEA. This CDR3 region has 14 residues. CDR3 nucleotides: TGCAGCGTTGTGGGGACAGGGAGTACAGATACGCAGTATTTT. Amino acid sequence: CSVVGTGSTDTQYF.

The gene calls are TRBV11-2 and TRBJ2-7, with unresolved D. The germline gives CDR1 SGHAT, CDR2 FQNNGV. V lost 5 bases to trimming and J lost 3 bases, with 8 bases between them. This CDR3 contains 12 residues. CDR3 DNA sequence: TGTGCCAGCAGCCCTGCCGGCTACGAGCAGTACTTC. Its protein product is CASSPAGYEQYF.

V and J are TRBV11-2 and TRBJ2-1, with 9 bases fitting TRBD2. J gave up 7 bases and V 4 bases, and 8 bases lay outside the gene matches. The CDR3 has 15 amino acids. CDR1 is SGHAT and CDR2 is FQNNGV in the germline V gene. DNA for the CDR3: TGTGCCAGCAGCTCGAATAGCGGGAGAGCGAATGAGCAGTTCTTC. This sequence encodes CASSSNSGRANEQFF.

This chain joins TRBV28 and TRBJ2-3, with 16 bases fitting TRBD2. CDR1 is MDHEN, CDR2 SYDVKM, per germline. Trimming at V came to 4 bases and at J to 8 bases, leaving 6 bases not matched to a gene. The CDR3 has 16 residues. CDR3 bases: TGTGCCAGCAGTTCCGGGACTAGCGGGAGGGAAAGTACGCAGTATTTT. It is translated as CASSSGTSGRESTQYF.

The chain recombines TRBV28 with TRBJ2-7; possibly TRBD2 for D (6 bases). The CDR3 length is 13 residues. CDR1 is MDHEN and CDR2 is SYDVKM in the germline V gene. Between the trimmed V and J ends, which lost 3 bases and 3 bases, there was a span of 9 bases. The CDR3 reads CASSLGGLYEQYF. The DNA of the CDR3 is TGTGCCAGCAGTTTGGGGGGTCTCTACGAGCAGTACTTC.

The genes are TRBV4-1 and TRBJ2-2, with 10 bases identical to TRBD2. The CDR3 has 19 residues. Unmatched junction bases numbered 9, after V lost 1 base and J lost 1 base. Germline-derived CDR1 and CDR2 are MGHRA and YSYEKL. CDR3 protein: CASSQASLGLAENTGELFF. CDR3 sequence (DNA): TGCGCCAGCAGCCAAGCCTCCCTAGGACTAGCGGAGAACACCGGGGAGCTGTTTTTT.

The chain recombines TRBV5-1 with TRBJ1-2; no definite D call. The germline V and J ends were trimmed by 5 bases and 3 bases, with 8 bases remaining between them. The CDR3 extends over 12 amino acids. The germline V gene has CDR1 SGHRS and CDR2 YFSETQ. CDR3 nucleotide sequence: TGCGCCAGCAGTGTTAATGACTATGGCTACACCTTC. It specifies CASSVNDYGYTF.

This clone was observed a handful of times. The chain is built from TRBV11-2 and TRBJ2-1; 12 nucleotides match TRBD2. CDR3 length: 15 amino acids. Germline V gene sequence: CDR1 SGHAT, CDR2 FQNNGV. After removal of 5 bases from V and 4 bases from J, the junction contained 3 bases not matched to a gene. In DNA form, the CDR3 reads TGTGCCAGCAGCCCCGGACTAGCGGGATACAATGAGCAGTTCTTC. Its translation is CASSPGLAGYNEQFF.

The rearrangement uses TRBV7-9 and TRBJ1-5, with 7 positions matching TRBD1. J lost 7 bases, V lost 5 bases, and 5 bases had no gene match. CDR1 is SEHNR and CDR2 is FQNEAQ in the germline V gene (reference sequence). The CDR3 covers 13 residues. The CDR3 nucleotides are TGTGCCAGCAGCGAGGGACAGAGCCAGCCCCAGCATTTT. Translation: CASSEGQSQPQHF.

The chain recombines TRBV19 with TRBJ2-2; D might be TRBD2 (6 bases). The germline V and J ends were trimmed by 7 bases and 8 bases, with 14 bases remaining between them. The length of the CDR3 is 13 residues. Germline CDR1 and CDR2: LNHDA and SQIVND (reference sequence). The CDR3 region has the DNA TGTGCCAGTACCCCACCCGGGGGAGGGGAGCTGTTTTTT. This gives the protein CASTPPGGGELFF.

The V and J genes are TRBV2 and TRBJ1-5, with 8 bases lining up with TRBD1. CDR1 is SNHLY, CDR2 FYNNEI, per germline. Germline trimming cut 6 bases from V and 1 base from J; bases unmatched to any gene: 5. The CDR3 is made up of 15 amino acids. DNA of the CDR3: TGTGCCAGCAGAGAAAACAGGGGGAGCAATCAGCCCCAGCATTTT. This codes for CASRENRGSNQPQHF.

This rearrangement joins TRBV9 to TRBJ2-1; 8 bases fit TRBD1. Germline trimming cut 4 bases from V and 8 bases from J; bases unmatched to any gene: 14. In germline, CDR1 is SGDLS, CDR2 YYNGEE. The CDR3 totals 16 residues. In nucleotides, the CDR3 is TGTGCCAGCAGCTCCAAGGACAGGGTGTTAGGGGATGAGCAGTTCTTC. This sequence encodes CASSSKDRVLGDEQFF.

The chain recombines TRBV5-1 with TRBJ2-5, with D possibly matching TRBD1 (6 bases). The CDR3 is 13 residues long. The ends were cut back, 5 bases at V and 5 bases at J, with 13 bases in the middle. Germline V gene data show CDR1 as SGHRS and CDR2 as YFSETQ. CDR3 loop: CASSPGDRETQYF. CDR3 nucleotide sequence: TGCGCCAGCAGTCCAGGGGACCGGGAGACCCAGTACTTC.